This T cell receptor beta chain derives from a study of blood T cell repertoires in COVID-19. Overall study context: In each case, the material was cDNA or gDNA derived from T cells, B-cell-depleted T cells, or PBMCs.

In the authors' workflow: Amplification with reference gene primers provided the estimates of nucleated cell counts. TCRdb keeps only in-frame clones here, not all; method: immunoSEQ multiplex PCR. V, J and clone size were drawn from that table, and D and trimming were deduced from the DNA. The data show about 100,000 clones, approximately 86% seen once. The CDR3 totals 15 residues. Germline V CDR1 and CDR2: ENHRY, SYGVKD. V was pared by 2 bases and J by 5 bases, with 12 bases between. V is TRBV10-3 and J is TRBJ2-2; D is perhaps TRBD2 (7 bases). The TCR comes from a man aged 50 to 60 with active or convalescent COVID-19. Sequenced sample: peripheral blood. CDR3 nucleotides: TGTGCCATCAGTGAGATGGGAGGGGGAACCGGGGAGCTGTTTTTT. Amino acids: CAISEMGGGTGELFF.